The source of this T cell receptor (beta chain) is a study of circulating CD8 cells and anti-PD-1 response in melanoma (dated by TCRdb to 2018 to 2021). About the investigation overall: Patients received nivolumab intravenously at 3 mg/kg every 2 weeks. Of the roughly 13 patients in the melanoma cohort, anti-PD-1 was received as first-line therapy by seven patients, and prior targeted therapy or immunotherapy had been received by six patients. A total of 11 melanoma patients were included in the TCR repertoire analysis, 4 of them responders and 7 non-responders. PD-1 on on-treatment samples was detected using a biotinylated anti-human IgG4 antibody. Patients with complete or partial responses were classified as responders; those with stable or progressive disease (RECIST v1.1) as non-responders.

Using a BD FACSAria II cell sorter, four subsets defined by PD-1 and/or TIGIT were sorted from live CD3+CD8+TCRalphabeta+ cells. To characterize how relevant each subset is to anti-PD-1 therapy response, circulating CD8 T cells were sorted into four subsets based on PD-1 and TIGIT expression. For every sorted CD8 T-cell subset, sequencing covered both the TCR alpha and the TCR beta chains. Peripheral blood was collected at three points: before the first anti-PD-1 injection, after two injections and after four injections. PBMCs were isolated immediately by Ficoll gradient centrifugation. Until use, PBMCs were kept cryopreserved in liquid nitrogen in RPMI containing roughly 20% FCS and about 10% DMSO. After thawing, PBMCs were stained with a viability dye plus antibodies against CD3, CD8alpha, TCRalphabeta, PD-1 and TIGIT. Total RNA was extracted with the RNeasy Kit, and every sample reached a RIN above 7.

TCRdb names NextSeq 500 as the instrument used. TCR libraries were prepared from around 15 ng of total RNA with the QIAseq Immune Repertoire RNA Library Kit, Human TCR Panel. The TCR libraries were sequenced on an Illumina NextSeq using a Mid Output V2 kit and asymmetric 261x41 paired-end reads. Every TCR library was diluted down to about 3.7 nM, then pooled, denatured and loaded at approximately 1 pM. Under the source paper's analysis protocol: The QIAGEN GeneGlobe Data Analysis Center was used to process TCR FASTQ files, and downstream analysis was done in R 3.5.2. To get clonality, Shannon entropy was normalized by the log of the number of unique productive sequences and the result was subtracted from one. Fisher exact tests at 5% FDR, run separately within each subset, picked out TRA or TRB clonotypes whose abundance differed between baseline and M1. Differentially abundant clonotypes were categorized as emerging, expanding, contracting or non-expanding/contracting. Morisita's overlap index was used to measure repertoire overlap between patients. The public sequencing data were trimmed at Q25 with fastp and processed into clonotypes with MiXCR by TCRdb, which kept only in-frame beta chains. Each entry merges the rows of one CDR3 protein and shows their most common DNA and genes. TCRdb, rather than the study authors, made the V and J calls. Across this sample there are fewer than 650 distinct CDR3 sequences, with over 5.5% seen only once. The ten largest account for around 32% of the sample.

The CDR3 starts with the cysteine, ends with the phenylalanine, and has 15 residues. The only DNA kept is the CDR3, 45 bases in frame from the first base. V was cut back by 4 bases and J by 2 bases, leaving a gap of 15 bases between them. The germline V gene provides CDR1 MGHDK and CDR2 SYGVNS. As a fraction of the sample, this clonotype is large (0.1 to 1%). There is no known antigen for this receptor. The sample holds no much larger clone one base away, and base qualities are not on file. Study-level results and caveats: Only baseline and M1 samples, drawn from a small cohort with few responders, went into the published TCR repertoire comparisons. The authors pointed out that the cohort included both treatment-naive and previously treated patients, and that this mix could influence the results. The DNEG repertoire was the most diverse; PD-1 and DPOS showed similar, higher clonality, and TIGIT repertoires were the least diverse. Because material was limited, most experiments were generally run without replicates. Because tumor material was not accessible, tumor reactivity was instead assessed by peptide assays on expanded sorted subsets. Repertoires were found to be largely private between subsets, with under 7.5% of TRB clonotypes shared at M1, and the highest sharing was observed between DPOS and TIGIT.

This TCR came from a human donor with melanoma. This specimen consisted of CD8+ T cells from PBMCs, obtained at baseline or after one month of anti-PD-1 therapy (not recorded which). The sequence is built from TRBV25-1 and TRBJ2-7, with the D segment possibly TRBD1 or TRBD2, each aligning over 5 bases. The sequenced DNA is TGTGCCAGCAGTGCAACCGGGACGCGTCCCTACGAGCAGTACTTC. Its coded protein is CASSATGTRPYEQYF.